The source of this T cell receptor (beta chain) is a study of low-dose radiotherapy and immunotherapy resistance in tumors. About the research overall: Each fraction for Cohort 1 was 0.5 Gy, given every 2 weeks, and the total came to 6.5 Gy. Patients' oral aspirin dose was 300 mg daily across four cycles from cycle 1 day 1.

The sample's time point: before trial treatment. First-strand cDNA relied on TRAV- and TRBV-specific primers spanning alpha and beta chains. It was with a constant-region primer and a V-primer adapter that TCRs were amplified over around 18 PCR cycles. TCRdb reprocessed the reads with MiXCR, giving one entry per CDR3 protein. This sample carries about 39,000 distinct CDR3 sequences, roughly 31% of them seen once, and the ten largest clones take 3.7%. J gave up 3 bases and V 3 bases, and 10 bases lay outside the gene matches. CDR3 size: 16 residues. Per germline, CDR1 MNHEY and CDR2 SMNVEV (reference sequence).

The genes are TRBV27 and TRBJ2-7, with TRBD2 identical over 8 bases. This sequence originates from a male donor with gallbladder cancer. Specimen: PBMCs, collected before treatment. The DNA of the CDR3 is TGTGCCAGCAGTTTGGGATCGGGACTAGTGGGCTACGAGCAGTACTTC. Amino acid sequence: CASSLGSGLVGYEQYF.